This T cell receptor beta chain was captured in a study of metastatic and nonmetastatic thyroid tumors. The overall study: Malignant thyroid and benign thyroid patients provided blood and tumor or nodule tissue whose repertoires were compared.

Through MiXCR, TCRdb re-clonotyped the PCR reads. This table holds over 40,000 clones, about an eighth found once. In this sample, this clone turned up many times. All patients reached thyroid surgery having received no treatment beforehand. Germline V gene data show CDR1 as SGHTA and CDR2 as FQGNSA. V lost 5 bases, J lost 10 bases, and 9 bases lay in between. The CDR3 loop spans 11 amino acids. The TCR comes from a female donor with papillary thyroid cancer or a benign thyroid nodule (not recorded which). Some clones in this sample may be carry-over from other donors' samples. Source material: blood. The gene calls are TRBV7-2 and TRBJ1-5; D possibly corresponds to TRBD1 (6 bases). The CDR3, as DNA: TGTGCCAGCAGCATACAGGGCCCCCAGCATTTT. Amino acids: CASSIQGPQHF.